These 26 T cell receptor beta chains came from one sample sequenced in a study of blood T cell repertoires in COVID-19. Produced via immunoSEQ multiplex PCR; TCRdb's table is partial and in-frame only. The sample carries about 250,000 clones, more than 75% recorded once. The specimen sequenced was peripheral blood. Every receptor here comes from a woman of 80 years or more with COVID-19, enrolled during active disease.

The rearrangement joins TRBV7-2 to TRBJ1-6, with 7 bases that match TRBD1. V was clipped by 1 base and J by 9 bases; unmatched bases: 6. CDR1 is SGHTA, CDR2 FQGNSA, per germline. This CDR3 comprises 15 residues. The CDR3: CASSLERGRGSPLHF. The CDR3 nucleotides are TGTGCCAGCAGCTTAGAAAGGGGGCGCGGTTCACCCCTCCACTTT.

The rearrangement links TRBV6-5 to TRBJ1-3; TRBD1 might be the D (5 bases). Trimming removed 0 bases at V and 0 bases at J, with 6 bases between. Germline V gene data show CDR1 as MNHEY and CDR2 as SVGAGI. The CDR3 length is 15 residues. DNA for the CDR3: TGTGCCAGCAGTTACTCCGACAGCTCTGGAAACACCATATATTTT. Its protein is CASSYSDSSGNTIYF.

The J gene is TRBJ2-2, the V gene TRBV3-1 (or the pseudogene TRBV3-2), with D perhaps TRBD2 (6 bases). This CDR3 region has 14 residues. Trimming pared 4 bases from V and 8 bases from J, leaving 14 bases between. Germline CDR1 reads LGHDT; CDR2 reads YNNKEL (reference sequence). CDR3 amino acids: CASSPQRGGGELFF. CDR3 nucleotide sequence: TGTGCCAGCAGCCCTCAAAGAGGAGGGGGGGAGCTGTTTTTT.

The gene calls are TRBV6-5 and TRBJ1-2, with D perhaps TRBD1 (6 bases). The CDR3 has 13 amino acids. The V end lost 6 bases, the J end lost 4 bases, and 12 bases lay between the germline ends. The germline V gene encodes CDR1 MNHEY and CDR2 SVGAGI. CDR3 nucleotides: TGTGCCAGCAGGCTTCAGGGGAGCTATGGCTACACCTTC. This gives the protein CASRLQGSYGYTF.

The chain recombines TRBV5-1 with TRBJ1-1; TRBD1 might be the D (5 bases). With 2 bases removed from V and 5 bases from J, the gap between germline ends came to 13 bases. The V gene's germline CDR1 is SGHRS and CDR2 YFSETQ. There are 14 residues in the CDR3. The CDR3 DNA sequence: TGCGCCAGCAGCTTAGGAGACAGATCGACTGAAGCTTTCTTT. It is translated as CASSLGDRSTEAFF.

The V gene is TRBV19, the J gene TRBJ1-1, with D possibly being TRBD1 (5 bases). V lost 5 bases and J lost 10, with 14 bases in between. This CDR3 comprises 12 residues. Germline CDR1 LNHDA, CDR2 SQIVND (reference sequence). CDR3 amino acids: CASSSGGRSAFF. CDR3 sequence (DNA): TGTGCCAGTAGTTCGGGGGGACGGTCAGCTTTCTTT.

The CDR3 DNA sequence: TGCGCCAGCAGCTGGAAACAGGGCAACACTGAAGCTTTCTTT. Translation gives CASSWKQGNTEAFF. V is TRBV5-1 and J is TRBJ1-1; D is perhaps TRBD1 (6 bases). Trimming pared 3 bases from V and 2 bases from J, leaving 11 bases between. The CDR3 covers 14 residues. Looked up from germline, CDR1 is SGHRS and CDR2 is YFSETQ.

The V call is TRBV9, the J call TRBJ2-5, with a weak D call TRBD1 (5 bases). V was cut by 0 bases and J by 4 bases, with 10 bases left in between. Per the germline V gene, CDR1 is SGDLS and CDR2 is YYNGEE. The CDR3 totals 14 residues. CDR3 protein: CASSVGGTGETQYF. DNA of the CDR3: TGTGCCAGCAGCGTAGGGGGCACAGGAGAGACCCAGTACTTC.

The chain links TRBV6-4 to TRBJ2-1; a weak D match, TRBD2 (7 bases). This CDR3 has 12 residues. V lost 3 bases and J lost 13, with 13 bases in between. Germline CDR1 is MRHNA and CDR2 is SNTAGT. For the CDR3, the DNA is TGTGCCAGCAGTGAAGGGGGGGCGTACCAGTTCTTC. This encodes CASSEGGAYQFF.

The V and J genes are TRBV7-9 and TRBJ1-1, with a tentative D call TRBD1 (6 bases). The germline CDR1 and CDR2 sequences are SEHNR and FQNEAQ (reference sequence). V was shortened by 5 bases and J by 5 bases, with 15 bases between the two germline ends. This CDR3 contains 14 residues. Here the CDR3 DNA reads TGTGCCAGCAGCCCCCAACAGGGAGAGACTGAAGCTTTCTTT. It translates to CASSPQQGETEAFF.

V is TRBV7-3 and J is TRBJ2-7; TRBD1 agrees at 8 bases. Per the germline V gene, CDR1 is SGHTA and CDR2 is FQGTGA. V was clipped by 1 base and J by 6 bases; unmatched bases: 5. The CDR3 extends over 14 amino acids. The CDR3 here is CASSLKSGGGEQYF. The CDR3, as DNA: TGTGCCAGCAGCTTAAAATCAGGGGGCGGCGAGCAGTACTTC.

This chain joins TRBV11-2 and TRBJ2-2, with TRBD2 identical over 9 bases. Germline CDR1 reads SGHAT; CDR2 reads FQNNGV. The CDR3 is 15 residues long. V lost 5 bases and J lost 4; bases outside the gene matches: 5. DNA of the CDR3: TGTGCCAGCAGCCCGACAGCGGGGGGCACCGGGGAGCTGTTTTTT. Protein: CASSPTAGGTGELFF.

The chain is built from TRBV4-2 and TRBJ1-2; 8 bases fit TRBD1. CDR1 is LGHNA and CDR2 is YNFKEQ in the germline V gene. CDR3 size: 16 residues. V lost 0 bases and J lost 5; bases outside the gene matches: 8. This CDR3 is CASSQEDGQGGYGYTF. In DNA, the CDR3 is TGTGCCAGCAGCCAAGAAGATGGACAGGGCGGGTATGGCTACACCTTC.

The chain is built from TRBV6-1 and TRBJ1-5; maybe TRBD1 (6 bases). V lost 2 bases, J lost 0 bases, and 11 bases lay in between. This CDR3 comprises 16 residues. Germline CDR1 MNHNS, CDR2 SASEGT. The CDR3 DNA sequence: TGTGCCAGCAGTGAAAAGGGGGGGCTTAGCAATCAGCCCCAGCATTTT. Translation gives CASSEKGGLSNQPQHF.

The chain joins TRBV5-1 to TRBJ1-2; D is unclear. Germline V gene lookup returns CDR1 SGHRS and CDR2 YFSETQ. The CDR3 is made up of 13 amino acids. Trimming took 0 bases from V and 4 from J, leaving 7 bases between them. CDR3 amino acids: CASSLDQAYGYTF. Here the CDR3 DNA reads TGCGCCAGCAGCTTGGACCAGGCCTATGGCTACACCTTC.

The rearrangement links TRBV6-1 to TRBJ1-4; D gene unclear. The V end lost 1 base, the J end lost 4 bases, and 4 bases lay between the germline ends. Germline V gene data show CDR1 as MNHNS and CDR2 as SASEGT. This CDR3 comprises 13 residues. The CDR3 loop reads CASSEGSNEKLFF. As DNA, the CDR3 is TGTGCCAGCAGTGAAGGCAGTAATGAAAAACTGTTTTTT.

This chain connects TRBV5-1 to TRBJ1-3, with D unresolved. Germline CDR1 and CDR2: SGHRS and YFSETQ. The CDR3 covers 15 residues. The ends were cut back, 0 bases at V and 6 bases at J, with 13 bases in the middle. Written as DNA, the CDR3 is TGCGCCAGCAGCTTGGGCCCGGGAAGAGAAAACACCATATATTTT. Residues: CASSLGPGRENTIYF.

On this clone itself: Other DNA sequences from this sample encode an identical CDR3 as well. The gene calls are TRBV18 and TRBJ2-5; 10 bases align to TRBD1. The CDR3 covers 14 residues. Germline CDR1 and CDR2: KGHSH and LQKENI. The junction had 1 base not matched to a gene; V was cut back by 1 base and J by 5 bases. CDR3 DNA: TGTGCCAGCTCACCACTGGACAGGGGGGAGACCCAGTACTTC. Protein: CASSPLDRGETQYF.

CDR3 sequence (DNA): TGTGCCAGCAGTAGAGGACAGACAGATACGCAGTATTTT. Translating it yields CASSRGQTDTQYF. The rearrangement links TRBV2 to TRBJ2-3, with D tentatively TRBD1 (6 bases). Trimming stripped 5 bases from V and 3 bases from J, with 9 bases between. CDR1 SNHLY and CDR2 FYNNEI come from the germline V gene. The CDR3 is made up of 13 amino acids.

V is TRBV19 and J is TRBJ2-2; weak D call: TRBD1 (6 bases). CDR1 and CDR2 (germline): LNHDA, SQIVND (reference sequence). The CDR3 is made up of 13 amino acids. Trimming took 3 bases from V and 6 from J, leaving 8 bases between them. The CDR3 loop is CASSIKGAGELFF. The DNA of the CDR3 is TGTGCCAGTAGTATTAAGGGGGCCGGGGAGCTGTTTTTT.

With regard to this clone: One junction end does not reproduce the germline sequence, and a read error may be involved. In the same sample, other DNA sequences code for this CDR3. V and J are TRBV6-1 and TRBJ1-2, with no clear D. This CDR3 contains 12 residues. Germline V CDR1 and CDR2: MNHNS, SASEGT. The CDR3 loop reads CASSEGSYGYTF. CDR3 sequence (DNA): TGTGCCAGCAGCGAAGGGAGCTATGGCTACACCTTC.

J is TRBJ1-5 and V is TRBV4-1, with TRBD1 matching 7 bases. CDR1 is MGHRA and CDR2 is YSYEKL in the germline V gene. This CDR3 comprises 14 residues. The V segment lost 3 bases and the J segment 2 bases; nucleotides outside the gene matches: 1. CDR3 region: CASSHTGGNQPQHF. In nucleotides, the CDR3 is TGCGCCAGCAGCCACACAGGGGGCAATCAGCCCCAGCATTTT.

This clone was detected only once. The gene calls are TRBV3-1 (or the pseudogene TRBV3-2) and TRBJ1-1, with a possible D match to TRBD1 (5 bases). Germline V CDR1 and CDR2: LGHDT, YNNKEL (reference sequence). V was clipped by 0 bases and J by 5 bases, with 25 bases between them. This CDR3 is built from 19 residues. The CDR3 region is CASSQDWVGGSQGTTEAFF. CDR3 DNA: TGTGCCAGCAGCCAAGATTGGGTGGGTGGGTCGCAGGGAACAACTGAAGCTTTCTTT.

This clone was seen a handful of times. This rearrangement joins TRBV12-3 or TRBV12-4 to TRBJ2-5, with D possibly TRBD1 on 6 matching bases. This CDR3 has 13 amino acids. The V end was cut by 7 bases, the J end by 5 bases, with 14 bases between. The CDR3 protein is CASNLGAGETQYF. CDR3 sequence (DNA): TGTGCCAGCAACTTGGGGGCCGGGGAGACCCAGTACTTC.

V is TRBV29-1 and J is TRBJ2-1, with TRBD1 matching 8 bases. The germline gives CDR1 SQVTM, CDR2 ANQGSEA. The CDR3 loop spans 14 amino acids. V trimming: 4 bases; J trimming: 7 bases; junction bases outside the gene matches: 9. The CDR3 reads CSVALGTGWNEQFF. The DNA for the CDR3 is TGCAGCGTTGCCCTGGGGACAGGATGGAATGAGCAGTTCTTC.

The chain carries TRBV6-4 and TRBJ1-5, with D maybe TRBD1 (5 bases). The germline V and J ends were trimmed by 4 bases and 0 bases, with 10 bases remaining between them. The germline gives CDR1 MRHNA, CDR2 SNTAGT. The CDR3 extends over 15 amino acids. The CDR3 sequence is CASSGHDSSNQPQHF. The CDR3 region has the DNA TGTGCCAGCAGTGGACACGACAGTAGCAATCAGCCCCAGCATTTT.